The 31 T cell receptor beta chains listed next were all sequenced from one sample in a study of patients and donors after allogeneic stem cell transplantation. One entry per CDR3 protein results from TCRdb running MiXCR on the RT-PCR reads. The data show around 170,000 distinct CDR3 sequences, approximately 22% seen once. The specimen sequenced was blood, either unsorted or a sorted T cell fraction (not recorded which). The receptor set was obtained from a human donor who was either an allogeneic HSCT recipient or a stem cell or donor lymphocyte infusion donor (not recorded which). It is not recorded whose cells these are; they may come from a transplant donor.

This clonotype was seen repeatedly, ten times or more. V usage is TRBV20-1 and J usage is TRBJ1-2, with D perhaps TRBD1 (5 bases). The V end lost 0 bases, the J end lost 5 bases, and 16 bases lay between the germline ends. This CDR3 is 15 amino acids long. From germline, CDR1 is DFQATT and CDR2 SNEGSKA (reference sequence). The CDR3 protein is CSARDPLGVGYGYTF. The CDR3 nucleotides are TGCAGTGCTAGAGATCCCCTGGGGGTAGGGTATGGCTACACCTTC.

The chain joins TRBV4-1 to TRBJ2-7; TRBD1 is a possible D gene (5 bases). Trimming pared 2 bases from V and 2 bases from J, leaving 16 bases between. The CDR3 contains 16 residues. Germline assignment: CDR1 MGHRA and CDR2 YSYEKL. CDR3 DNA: TGCGCCAGCAGCCAAACATTGACAGCAATCCCCTACGAGCAGTACTTC. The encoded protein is CASSQTLTAIPYEQYF.

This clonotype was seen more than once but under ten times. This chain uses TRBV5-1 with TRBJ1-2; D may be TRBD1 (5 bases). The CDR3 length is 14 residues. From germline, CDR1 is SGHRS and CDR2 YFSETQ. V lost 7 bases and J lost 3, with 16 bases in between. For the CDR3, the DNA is TGCGCCAGCGGGGTCAGCCCGGGGGACTATGGCTACACCTTC. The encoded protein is CASGVSPGDYGYTF.

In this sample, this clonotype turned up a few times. In DNA, the CDR3 is TGCAGTGCTAGAGATGGAGGGCTAGCGGGGGGAAATGAGCAGTTCTTC. Residues: CSARDGGLAGGNEQFF. The chain is built from TRBV20-1 and TRBJ2-1; TRBD2 aligns across 11 bases. CDR1 is DFQATT, CDR2 SNEGSKA, per germline (reference sequence). This CDR3 is built from 16 residues. V dropped 0 bases and J dropped 7; count of bases not matched to a gene: 8.

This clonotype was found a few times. The DNA of the CDR3 is TGTGCCAGCAGTCCTCGGACAGGGGGCATCAATGGCTACACCTTC. This codes for CASSPRTGGINGYTF. The rearrangement uses TRBV12-3 or TRBV12-4 and TRBJ1-2; 11 bases agree with TRBD1. Losses at the gene ends were 5 bases for V and 6 bases for J; bases not matched to a gene: 8. This CDR3 is 15 amino acids long.

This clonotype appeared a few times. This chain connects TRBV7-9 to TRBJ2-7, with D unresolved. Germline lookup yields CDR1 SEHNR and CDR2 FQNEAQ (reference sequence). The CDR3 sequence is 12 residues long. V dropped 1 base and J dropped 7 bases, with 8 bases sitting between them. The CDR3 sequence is CASSLGLSEQYF. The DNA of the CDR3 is TGTGCCAGCAGCTTAGGGTTGTCGGAGCAGTACTTC.

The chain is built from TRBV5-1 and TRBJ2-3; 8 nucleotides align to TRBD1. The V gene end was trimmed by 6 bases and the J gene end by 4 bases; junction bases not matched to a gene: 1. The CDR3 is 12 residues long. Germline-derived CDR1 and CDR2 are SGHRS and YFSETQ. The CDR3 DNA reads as TGCGCCAGCAAACAGGGGGCAGATACGCAGTATTTT. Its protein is CASKQGADTQYF.

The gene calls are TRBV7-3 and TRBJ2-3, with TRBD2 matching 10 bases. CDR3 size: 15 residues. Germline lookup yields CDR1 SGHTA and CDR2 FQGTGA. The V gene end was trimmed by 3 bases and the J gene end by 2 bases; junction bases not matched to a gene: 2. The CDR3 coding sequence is TGTGCCAGCAGCTTGACTAGCGGGTTCACAGATACGCAGTATTTT. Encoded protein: CASSLTSGFTDTQYF.

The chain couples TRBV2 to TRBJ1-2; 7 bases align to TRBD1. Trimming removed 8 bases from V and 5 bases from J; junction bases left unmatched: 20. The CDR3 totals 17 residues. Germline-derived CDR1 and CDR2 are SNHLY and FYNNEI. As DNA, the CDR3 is TGTGCCAGCTTCCGGGAAAAACAGGGGATCCCCCCTTATGGCTACACCTTC. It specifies CASFREKQGIPPYGYTF.

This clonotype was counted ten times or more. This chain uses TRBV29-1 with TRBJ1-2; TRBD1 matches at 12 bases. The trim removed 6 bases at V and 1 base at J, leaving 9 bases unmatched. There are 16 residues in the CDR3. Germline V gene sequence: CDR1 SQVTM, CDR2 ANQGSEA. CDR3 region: CSVGLGTGGINYGYTF. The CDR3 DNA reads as TGCAGCGTGGGGCTTGGGACAGGGGGCATTAACTATGGCTACACCTTC.

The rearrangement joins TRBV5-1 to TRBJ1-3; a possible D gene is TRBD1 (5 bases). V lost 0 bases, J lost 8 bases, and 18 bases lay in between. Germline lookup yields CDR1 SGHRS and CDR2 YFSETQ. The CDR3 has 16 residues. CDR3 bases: TGCGCCAGCAGCTTGGCAACAGGACCTCCCGAATACACCATATATTTT. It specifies CASSLATGPPEYTIYF.

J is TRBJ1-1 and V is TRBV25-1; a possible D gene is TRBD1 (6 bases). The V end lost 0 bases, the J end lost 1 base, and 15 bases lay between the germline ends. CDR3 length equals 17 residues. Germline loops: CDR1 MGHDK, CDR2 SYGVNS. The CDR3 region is CASSEYPARGKNTEAFF. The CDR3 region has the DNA TGTGCCAGCAGTGAATATCCGGCCAGGGGAAAGAACACTGAAGCTTTCTTT.

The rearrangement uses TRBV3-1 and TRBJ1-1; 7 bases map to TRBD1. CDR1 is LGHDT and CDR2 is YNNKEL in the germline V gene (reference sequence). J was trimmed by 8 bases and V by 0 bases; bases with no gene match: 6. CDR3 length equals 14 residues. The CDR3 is CASSQDGDSREAFF. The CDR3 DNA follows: TGTGCCAGCAGCCAAGATGGGGACAGCAGAGAAGCTTTCTTT.

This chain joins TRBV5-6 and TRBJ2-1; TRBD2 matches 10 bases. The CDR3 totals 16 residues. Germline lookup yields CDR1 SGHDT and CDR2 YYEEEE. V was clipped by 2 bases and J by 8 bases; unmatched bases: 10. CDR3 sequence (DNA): TGTGCCAGCAGCTTCAGCGGGAGGGCCCGTTCCGATGAGCAGTTCTTC. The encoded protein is CASSFSGRARSDEQFF.

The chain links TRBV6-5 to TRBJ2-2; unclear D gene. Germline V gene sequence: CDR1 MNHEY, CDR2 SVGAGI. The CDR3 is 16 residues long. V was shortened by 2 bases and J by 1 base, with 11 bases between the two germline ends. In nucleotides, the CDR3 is TGTGCCAGCAGTTACGGACCGGGCGGGAACACCGGGGAGCTGTTTTTT. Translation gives CASSYGPGGNTGELFF.

CDR3 amino acids: CAWSVRITYEQYF. The CDR3 nucleotides read TGTGCCTGGAGTGTACGAATCACCTACGAGCAGTACTTC. The rearrangement joins TRBV30 to TRBJ2-7; D is unresolved. The V end was cut by 0 bases, the J end by 2 bases, with 8 bases between. Germline V gene sequence: CDR1 GTSNPN, CDR2 SVGIG (reference sequence). The CDR3 spans 13 residues.

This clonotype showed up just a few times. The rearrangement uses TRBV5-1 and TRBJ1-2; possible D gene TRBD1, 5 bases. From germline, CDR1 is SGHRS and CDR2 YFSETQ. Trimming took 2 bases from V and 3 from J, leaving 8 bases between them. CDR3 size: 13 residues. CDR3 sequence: CASSFVRDYGYTF. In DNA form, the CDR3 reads TGCGCCAGCAGCTTTGTCAGGGACTATGGCTACACCTTC.

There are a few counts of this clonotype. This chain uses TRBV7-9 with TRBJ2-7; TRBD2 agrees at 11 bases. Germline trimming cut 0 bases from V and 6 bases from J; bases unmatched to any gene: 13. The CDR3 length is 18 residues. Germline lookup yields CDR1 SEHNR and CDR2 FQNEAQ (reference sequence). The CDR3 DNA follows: TGTGCCAGCAGCTTAGCTAAGAGAACTAGCGGGAGTCAGGGCGAGCAGTACTTC. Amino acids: CASSLAKRTSGSQGEQYF.

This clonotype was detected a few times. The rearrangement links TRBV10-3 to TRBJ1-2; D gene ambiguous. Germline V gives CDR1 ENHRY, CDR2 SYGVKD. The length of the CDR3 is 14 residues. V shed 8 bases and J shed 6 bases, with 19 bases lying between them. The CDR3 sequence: CAIWGSSDYDGYTF. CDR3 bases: TGTGCCATCTGGGGAAGCAGCGATTACGATGGCTACACCTTC.

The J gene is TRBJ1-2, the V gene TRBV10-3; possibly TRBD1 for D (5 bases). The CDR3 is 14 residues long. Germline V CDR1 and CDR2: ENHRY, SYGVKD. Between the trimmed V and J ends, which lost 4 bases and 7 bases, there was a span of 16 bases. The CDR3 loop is CAISVQSRDSGYTF. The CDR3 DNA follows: TGTGCCATCAGTGTACAGAGCAGGGACTCTGGCTACACCTTC.

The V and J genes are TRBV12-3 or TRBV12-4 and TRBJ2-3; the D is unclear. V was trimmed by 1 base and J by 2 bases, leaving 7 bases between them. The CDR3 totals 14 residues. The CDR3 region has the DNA TGTGCCAGCAGTTTAGTGCTAGACACAGATACGCAGTATTTT. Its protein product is CASSLVLDTDTQYF.

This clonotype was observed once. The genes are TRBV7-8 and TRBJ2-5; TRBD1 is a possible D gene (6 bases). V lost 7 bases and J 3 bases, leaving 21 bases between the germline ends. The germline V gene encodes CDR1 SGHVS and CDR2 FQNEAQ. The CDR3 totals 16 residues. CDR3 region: CASNPRRTDAKETQYF. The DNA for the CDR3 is TGTGCCAGCAACCCCCGTCGGACAGACGCCAAAGAGACCCAGTACTTC.

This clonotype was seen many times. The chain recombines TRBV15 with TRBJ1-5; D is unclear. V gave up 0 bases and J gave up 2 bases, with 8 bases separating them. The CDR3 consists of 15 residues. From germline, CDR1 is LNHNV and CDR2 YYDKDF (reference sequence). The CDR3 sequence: CATSREREGNQPQHF. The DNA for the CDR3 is TGTGCCACCAGCAGAGAAAGGGAGGGCAATCAGCCCCAGCATTTT.

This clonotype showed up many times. CDR3 in DNA: TGTGCCAGCAGTTACGAAGGGCAGGCTGAAGCTTTCTTT. Translated: CASSYEGQAEAFF. The chain has TRBV6-6 and TRBJ1-1; unclear D gene. V was shortened by 2 bases and J by 6 bases, with 10 bases between the two germline ends. The germline V gene has CDR1 MNHNY and CDR2 SVGAGI (reference sequence). The CDR3 contains 13 residues.

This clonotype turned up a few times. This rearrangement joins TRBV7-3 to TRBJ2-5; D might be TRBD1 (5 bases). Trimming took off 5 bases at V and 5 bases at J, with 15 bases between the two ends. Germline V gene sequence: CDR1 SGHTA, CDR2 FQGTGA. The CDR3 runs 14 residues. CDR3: CASSVTVLAETQYF. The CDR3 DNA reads TGTGCCAGCAGCGTGACAGTTTTGGCGGAGACCCAGTACTTC.

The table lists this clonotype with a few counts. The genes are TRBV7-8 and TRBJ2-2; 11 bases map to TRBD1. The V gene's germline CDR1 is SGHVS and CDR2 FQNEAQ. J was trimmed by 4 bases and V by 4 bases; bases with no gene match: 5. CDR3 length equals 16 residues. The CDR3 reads CASSYGTGGSTGELFF. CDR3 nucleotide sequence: TGTGCCAGCAGCTACGGGACAGGGGGTAGCACCGGGGAGCTGTTTTTT.

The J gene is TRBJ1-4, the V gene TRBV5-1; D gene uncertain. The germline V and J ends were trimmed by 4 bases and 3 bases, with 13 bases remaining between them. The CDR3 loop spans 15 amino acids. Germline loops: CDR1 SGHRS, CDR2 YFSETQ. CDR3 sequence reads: CASSLSQMPNEKLFF. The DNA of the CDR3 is TGCGCCAGCAGCCTGTCACAGATGCCTAATGAAAAACTGTTTTTT.

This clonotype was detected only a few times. The CDR3 protein is CASSLLSGGNQPQHF. CDR3 DNA sequence: TGTGCCAGCAGCTTACTGTCAGGGGGCAATCAGCCCCAGCATTTT. The chain combines TRBV7-8 with TRBJ1-5; perhaps TRBD1 as D (6 bases). V dropped 2 bases and J dropped 2 bases, with 10 bases sitting between them. CDR1 and CDR2 (germline): SGHVS, FQNEAQ. The CDR3 spans 15 residues.

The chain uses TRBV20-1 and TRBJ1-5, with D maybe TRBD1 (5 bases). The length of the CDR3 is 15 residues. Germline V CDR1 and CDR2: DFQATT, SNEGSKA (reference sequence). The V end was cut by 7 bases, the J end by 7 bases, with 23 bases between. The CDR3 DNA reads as TGCAGTGGGTCAAGTGTTGGGGGTATTGGCCAGCCCCAGCATTTT. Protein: CSGSSVGGIGQPQHF.

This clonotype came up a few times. CDR3 nucleotide sequence: TGTGCCAGCAGCCAGTACAGTGTAAACAATGAGCAGTTCTTC. It codes for CASSQYSVNNEQFF. This sequence joins TRBV14 and TRBJ2-1, with unresolved D. The CDR3 is 14 residues long. Trimming removed 3 bases at V and 5 bases at J, with 11 bases between. Germline assignment: CDR1 SGHDN and CDR2 FVKESK.

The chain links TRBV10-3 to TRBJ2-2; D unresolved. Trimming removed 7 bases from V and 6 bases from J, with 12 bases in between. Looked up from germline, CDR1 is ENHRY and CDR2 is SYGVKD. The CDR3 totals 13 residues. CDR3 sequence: CAIMGDLPGELFF. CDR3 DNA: TGTGCCATCATGGGTGACCTCCCCGGGGAGCTGTTTTTT.